This passage covers 27 T cell receptor beta chains from one sample sequenced in a study of beta chain features in type 1 diabetes. The entirety of the isolated RNA underwent reverse transcription, so expressed TCRB transcripts were sequenced. Repertoires were generated with immunoSEQ multiplex PCR, while TCRdb's copy carries only in-frame clones and drops some. Among a few hundred thousand clones, around an eighth were seen once, and the ten largest hold approximately 0.015%. The sequencing input was naive CD4+ T cells from blood. The receptors derive from a man between 18 and 35 years old in good health.

V and J are TRBV5-4 and TRBJ2-5; D uncertain. This CDR3 is 12 amino acids long. Germline V gene sequence: CDR1 SGHNT, CDR2 YYREEE (reference sequence). Trimming took off 4 bases at V and 3 bases at J, with 7 bases between the two ends. The CDR3, as DNA: TGTGCCAGCAGCGATAGTAAAGAGACCCAGTACTTC. It encodes CASSDSKETQYF.

There are a few counts of this clone. This sequence joins TRBV9 and TRBJ2-7, with 10 bases that match TRBD1. This CDR3 spans 18 amino acids. CDR1 SGDLS and CDR2 YYNGEE come from the germline V gene. V lost 4 bases to trimming and J lost 4 bases; unmatched junction nucleotides: 17. CDR3 bases: TGTGCCAGCAGCCGAGCCACGTCGAGCTGGACAGGGGGATACGAGCAGTACTTC. Encoded protein: CASSRATSSWTGGYEQYF.

This clone was recorded a few times. The chain couples TRBV27 to TRBJ2-7, with D possibly matching TRBD2 (6 bases). The V end was cut by 6 bases, the J end by 1 base, with 16 bases between. The CDR3 is made up of 15 amino acids. Germline CDR1 MNHEY, CDR2 SMNVEV (reference sequence). The CDR3 sequence is CASRRDGSASYEQYF. The CDR3 DNA is TGTGCCAGCAGACGAGACGGGAGTGCGTCCTACGAGCAGTACTTC.

This sequence joins TRBV6-5 and TRBJ2-7; perhaps TRBD1 as D (6 bases). Trimming cost V 0 bases and J 3 bases, with 9 bases left between them. The CDR3 length is 14 residues. Germline CDR1 MNHEY, CDR2 SVGAGI. CDR3 in amino acids: CASSYSQGFYEQYF. The CDR3 nucleotides are TGTGCCAGCAGTTACTCGCAGGGGTTCTACGAGCAGTACTTC.

J is TRBJ2-7 and V is TRBV7-2; 10 bases fit TRBD2. The CDR3 loop spans 15 amino acids. Germline V gene sequence: CDR1 SGHTA, CDR2 FQGNSA. V was clipped by 3 bases and J by 3 bases; unmatched bases: 5. Here the CDR3 DNA reads TGTGCCAGCAGCTTTAGCGGGGGGCCCTTCTACGAGCAGTACTTC. Residues: CASSFSGGPFYEQYF. The entire variable domain, with the rest obtained from reference TRBV7-2 and TRBJ2-7, is as follows: GAGVSQSPSNKVTEKGKDVELRCDPISGHTALYWYRQSLGQGLEFLIYFQGNSAPDKSGLPSDRFSAERTGGSVSTLTIQRTQQEDSAVYLCASSFSGGPFYEQYFGPGTRLTVT.

J is TRBJ2-3 and V is TRBV7-3; the match to TRBD2 covers 14 bases. V lost 2 bases and J lost 1; bases outside the gene matches: 5. The CDR3 spans 18 residues. CDR1 and CDR2 from the germline V gene are SGHTA and FQGTGA. Written as DNA, the CDR3 is TGTGCCAGCAGCTTAGGGACTAGCGGGAGTACGCGCACAGATACGCAGTATTTT. Amino acids: CASSLGTSGSTRTDTQYF.

This clone was picked up a small number of times. The V and J genes are TRBV28 and TRBJ2-5, with TRBD2 matching 9 bases. The V and J ends lost 2 bases and 2 bases, in that order; junction bases with no gene match: 3. From germline, CDR1 is MDHEN and CDR2 SYDVKM. CDR3 length: 15 amino acids. The CDR3 is CASSLSLAGQETQYF. The CDR3 DNA reads TGTGCCAGCAGTTTAAGCCTAGCGGGACAAGAGACCCAGTACTTC.

In its sample, this clone was seen a few times. The chain is built from TRBV7-3 and TRBJ1-2; 11 bases fit TRBD1. Germline V gene sequence: CDR1 SGHTA, CDR2 FQGTGA. The J segment lost 7 bases and the V segment lost 4 bases, leaving 2 bases of the junction unmatched. There are 13 residues in the CDR3. In nucleotides, the CDR3 is TGTGCCAGCAGCTCAGGGACAGGGGGTGGCTACACCTTC. Translated, it gives CASSSGTGGGYTF. Full variable domain (remainder filled in from reference TRBV7-3 and TRBJ1-2): GAGVSQTPSNKVTEKGKYVELRCDPISGHTALYWYRQSLGQGPEFLIYFQGTGAADDSGLPNDRFFAVRPEGSVSTLKIQRTERGDSAVYLCASSSGTGGGYTFGSGTRLTVV.

This sequence joins TRBV4-3 and TRBJ1-2; D perhaps matches TRBD1 (5 bases). The CDR3 length is 13 residues. The V and J ends lost 0 bases and 6 bases respectively, with 8 bases between them. Germline CDR1 and CDR2: LGHNA and YSLEER. CDR3 amino acids: CASSQDRADGYTF. In nucleotides, the CDR3 is TGCGCCAGCAGCCAAGACAGGGCAGATGGCTACACCTTC.

The rearrangement joins TRBV11-2 to TRBJ2-1, with D tentatively TRBD1 (6 bases). The germline V gene has CDR1 SGHAT and CDR2 FQNNGV. The CDR3 runs to 15 residues. V lost 1 base to trimming and J lost 9 bases, with 16 bases between them. The CDR3 loop reads CASSLVVGFRGEQFF. CDR3 nucleotide sequence: TGTGCCAGCAGCTTAGTAGTGGGCTTCAGGGGTGAGCAGTTCTTC.

This clone showed up just a few times. The rearrangement links TRBV29-1 to TRBJ1-1; no clear D gene. The CDR3 has 13 residues. Trimming left V 5 bases short and J 1 base short, with 11 bases between. Germline CDR1 reads SQVTM; CDR2 reads ANQGSEA. CDR3 amino acids: CSVHTDKNTEAFF. In nucleotides, the CDR3 is TGCAGCGTTCATACAGACAAGAACACTGAAGCTTTCTTT.

CDR3 region: CASSNSGKLHGELFF. In DNA, the CDR3 is TGTGCCAGCAGCAATAGCGGGAAATTACATGGAGAACTGTTTTTT. The rearrangement joins TRBV7-9 to TRBJ1-4; D uncertain. Trimming stripped 5 bases from V and 12 bases from J, with 22 bases between. The germline V gene has CDR1 SEHNR and CDR2 FQNEAQ (reference sequence). The CDR3 is 15 amino acids. Based on the CDR3 plus reference TRBV7-9 and TRBJ1-4, the full variable domain is DTGVSQNPRHKITKRGQNVTFRCDPISEHNRLYWYRQTLGQGPEFLTYFQNEAQLEKSRLLSDRFSAERPKGSFSTLEIQRTEQGDSAMYLCASSNSGKLHGELFFGSGTQLSVL.

The chain employs TRBV7-2 and TRBJ1-3, with D perhaps TRBD1 (5 bases). The germline gives CDR1 SGHTA, CDR2 FQGNSA. V shed 5 bases and J shed 3 bases, with 11 bases lying between them. The CDR3 loop spans 14 amino acids. The CDR3 coding sequence is TGTGCCAGCAGCGTCAGGGCCTTTGGAAACACCATATATTTT. Translating gives CASSVRAFGNTIYF.

This clone was seen a few times. The V and J genes are TRBV7-9 and TRBJ1-2; D is undetermined. The germline gives CDR1 SEHNR, CDR2 FQNEAQ (reference sequence). The CDR3 has 16 amino acids. V dropped 1 base and J dropped 1 base, with 13 bases sitting between them. CDR3 sequence reads: CASSLVPRGVNYGYTF. As DNA, the CDR3 is TGTGCCAGCAGCTTAGTGCCCCGGGGAGTTAACTATGGCTACACCTTC.

This chain uses TRBV7-2 with TRBJ2-3, with D possibly TRBD2 on 6 matching bases. CDR1 SGHTA and CDR2 FQGNSA come from the germline V gene. V was shortened by 5 bases and J by 2 bases, with 11 bases between the two germline ends. This CDR3 region has 14 residues. CDR3: CASSLSGYTDTQYF. The CDR3 DNA reads as TGTGCCAGCAGCCTAAGCGGGTACACAGATACGCAGTATTTT.

The chain employs TRBV30 and TRBJ2-1; the match to TRBD1 covers 11 bases. Germline CDR1 GTSNPN, CDR2 SVGIG (reference sequence). The CDR3 contains 15 residues. J was trimmed by 9 bases and V by 3 bases; bases with no gene match: 10. CDR3 in amino acids: CAWSAGTGGFREQFF. The CDR3 DNA sequence: TGTGCCTGGAGCGCCGGGACAGGGGGTTTTCGTGAGCAGTTCTTC.

CDR3 DNA sequence: TGTGCCAGCAGTGACTCGCTAGCGGGATTCAATGAGCAGTTCTTC. Translation gives CASSDSLAGFNEQFF. The J gene is TRBJ2-1, the V gene TRBV6-4; 9 nucleotides line up with TRBD2. Germline values: CDR1 MRHNA, CDR2 SNTAGT. The CDR3 has 15 residues. The V segment lost 0 bases and the J segment 6 bases; nucleotides outside the gene matches: 3.

This clone has more than one count but fewer than ten. This chain links TRBV25-1 with TRBJ1-5, with no clear D. Germline V gene data show CDR1 as MGHDK and CDR2 as SYGVNS. The CDR3 runs 12 residues. The V end was cut by 6 bases, the J end by 7 bases, with 10 bases between. The DNA of the CDR3 is TGTGCCAGCAGCGCGGGTGGCCAGCCCCAGCATTTT. Protein product: CASSAGGQPQHF.

This clone was detected only a few times. This chain uses TRBV30 with TRBJ2-5; perhaps TRBD1 as D (7 bases). The V gene's germline CDR1 is GTSNPN and CDR2 SVGIG (reference sequence). V lost 5 bases, J lost 5 bases, and 18 bases lay in between. The CDR3 length is 14 residues. The CDR3 DNA reads as TGTGCCTGGCAGGAGGGGGCTTTTGGGGAGACCCAGTACTTC. The encoded protein is CAWQEGAFGETQYF.

The chain combines TRBV7-2 with TRBJ2-2, with D possibly TRBD1 on 5 matching bases. The CDR3 extends over 13 amino acids. V was trimmed by 3 bases and J by 5 bases, leaving 7 bases between them. Germline loops: CDR1 SGHTA, CDR2 FQGNSA. In nucleotides, the CDR3 is TGTGCCAGCAGCTTCAGGGTTACCGGGGAGCTGTTTTTT. Its protein is CASSFRVTGELFF.

This clone was seen a few times. The chain carries TRBV28 and TRBJ2-1; TRBD2 might be the D (6 bases). Trimming stripped 10 bases from V and 9 bases from J, with 19 bases between. The germline CDR1 and CDR2 sequences are MDHEN and SYDVKM. There are 13 residues in the CDR3. CDR3 nucleotide sequence: TGTGCCACACACCTGATGCTTAGCGGTGAGCAGTTCTTC. Its translation: CATHLMLSGEQFF. Filled out from reference TRBV28 and TRBJ2-1, the complete variable domain reads DVKVTQSSRYLVKRTGEKVFLECVQDMDHENMFWYRQDPGLGLRLIYFSYDVKMKEKGDIPEGYSVSREKKERFSLILESASTNQTSMYLCATHLMLSGEQFFGPGTRLTVL.

This sequence joins TRBV7-2 and TRBJ2-6, with 8 bases matching TRBD1. Germline V gene lookup returns CDR1 SGHTA and CDR2 FQGNSA. The junction had 4 bases not matched to a gene; V was cut back by 4 bases and J by 2 bases. The CDR3 extends over 16 amino acids. This CDR3 reads CASSSDRGAGANVLTF. In DNA form, the CDR3 reads TGTGCCAGCAGCTCCGACAGGGGAGCTGGGGCCAACGTCCTGACTTTC.

This clone was observed a handful of times. This sequence joins TRBV19 and TRBJ2-5, with 12 bases that match TRBD2. The CDR3 is 16 residues long. Trimming at V came to 6 bases and at J to 4 bases, leaving 9 bases not matched to a gene. Germline V gives CDR1 LNHDA, CDR2 SQIVND (reference sequence). The CDR3, as DNA: TGTGCCAGTAGCCCTGCTCCACTAGCGGGGGGAGAGACCCAGTACTTC. It translates to CASSPAPLAGGETQYF.

This clone was counted between two and nine times. This chain uses TRBV15 with TRBJ2-5, with D maybe TRBD2 (5 bases). This CDR3 is built from 14 residues. The ends were cut back, 1 base at V and 1 base at J, with 7 bases in the middle. CDR1 is LNHNV, CDR2 YYDKDF, per germline (reference sequence). The CDR3, as DNA: TGTGCCACCAGCAGAGCCGGACTCCAAGAGACCCAGTACTTC. Amino acid sequence: CATSRAGLQETQYF.

The sample holds a few counts of this clone. The chain carries TRBV5-1 and TRBJ2-5, with D possibly being TRBD1 (6 bases). The CDR3 consists of 15 residues. V was shortened by 0 bases and J by 1 base, with 10 bases between the two germline ends. CDR1 and CDR2 from the germline V gene are SGHRS and YFSETQ. The CDR3 DNA reads as TGCGCCAGCAGCTTGGGACAGGACACCCAAGAGACCCAGTACTTC. It yields the protein CASSLGQDTQETQYF.

This clone was seen only a few times. The chain joins TRBV6-5 to TRBJ1-5; the D gene is possibly TRBD1 (5 bases). This CDR3 spans 15 amino acids. The germline CDR1 and CDR2 sequences are MNHEY and SVGAGI. The V and J ends lost 8 bases and 2 bases respectively, with 16 bases between them. The CDR3 sequence is CASSLGGGGNQPQHF. In DNA, the CDR3 is TGTGCCAGCTCCCTGGGGGGTGGCGGCAATCAGCCCCAGCATTTT.

This clone was detected a few times. Other DNA sequences within the sample encode an identical CDR3. V is TRBV7-3 and J is TRBJ2-3; possible D gene TRBD1, 6 bases. Germline values: CDR1 SGHTA, CDR2 FQGTGA. This CDR3 is 13 amino acids long. V was clipped by 3 bases and J by 3 bases, with 7 bases between them. The CDR3 sequence: CASSFRGTDTQYF. CDR3 DNA: TGTGCCAGCAGCTTCAGGGGAACAGATACGCAGTATTTT.